This T cell receptor beta chain was retrieved from a study of T cells in Graves' hyperthyroidism and ophthalmopathy. Amplified TCR beta CDR3 regions came from RNA transcripts. The primer set for the first-round RT-PCR of the TCR CDR3 was HTBI. Each CDR3 protein is one row after TCRdb ran MiXCR on the multiplex PCR reads. The repertoire holds some 370,000 distinct CDR3 sequences, with about 14% as singletons. Findings and caveats of the study: Also found in blood were most expanded thyroid clonotypes above 0.001. A model of 13 V-J features distinguished ophthalmopathy from stable hyperthyroidism.

This clonotype was counted between two and nine times. Antigen specificity is unknown. Clinical symptoms, serum thyroxine and TRAb, thyroid ultrasound and orbital computed tomography together formed the diagnostic basis. This CDR3 spans 16 amino acids. Per the germline V gene, CDR1 is LGHDT and CDR2 is YNNKEL (reference sequence). V lost 2 bases, J lost 0 bases, and 3 bases stayed unmatched. The sequenced sample was blood. V and J are TRBV3-1 and TRBJ2-3; 9 bases are shared with TRBD2. This receptor was identified in a man aged 45-65 years with Graves' ophthalmopathy. The CDR3 nucleotides read TGTGCCAGCAGCCAAAGAGCGGGGGGCAGCACAGATACGCAGTATTTT. Amino acids: CASSQRAGGSTDTQYF.